This T cell receptor beta chain was found in a study of T cell changes during pregnancy in multiple sclerosis. Clones were read by immunoSEQ multiplex PCR, and TCRdb kept only the in-frame ones, dropping some. Among around 56,000 clones listed, roughly nine tenths were seen once. The TCR was taken from a female donor with multiple sclerosis, enrolled in a pregnancy study. This sample comprised CD4+ T cells from peripheral blood mononuclear cells, obtained in the first trimester of pregnancy.

CDR3 sequence reads: CASSLRTGDGYTF. CDR3 DNA: TGTGCCAGCAGCTTAAGGACAGGGGACGGCTACACCTTC. The chain is built from TRBV7-2 and TRBJ1-2; 9 positions match TRBD1. Germline V gene data show CDR1 as SGHTA and CDR2 as FQGNSA. This CDR3 is 13 amino acids long. V lost 2 bases to trimming and J lost 8 bases; unmatched junction nucleotides: 3.